This is a list of T cell receptor beta chains from one sample in a study of blood T cell repertoires in COVID-19. Only in-frame clones appear in the TCRdb table, and some are missing; sequencing was by immunoSEQ multiplex PCR. The sample yields 250,000 to 350,000 clones, approximately 83% seen once. The sample consisted of peripheral blood. The receptors were gathered from a person aged 65-85 years with COVID-19, enrolled during active disease. The CDR3 runs from the conserved cysteine through the conserved F or W. Each record gives: D gene, clone size, V gene, J gene, CDR3 protein, CDR3 DNA. D genes are given only for firm matches. Clone size is given for some rows only: seen once, a few or many times, or a class if the clone is expanded.

>-|-|TRBV7-6|TRBJ2-2
CASSLHTGELFF
TGTGCCAGCAGCCTTCACACCGGGGAGCTGTTTTTT
>-|-|TRBV6-5|TRBJ2-3
CASSPLGRGTDTQYF
TGTGCCAGCAGCCCCCTCGGGCGGGGCACAGATACGCAGTATTTT
>TRBD2|-|TRBV19|TRBJ2-5
CASSTLAGTSGSPWAETQYF
TGTGCCAGTAGTACTCTCGCTGGGACTAGCGGGAGTCCCTGGGCAGAGACCCAGTACTTC
>-|once|TRBV28|TRBJ1-5
CASRVGGEGQPQHF
TGTGCCAGCAGGGTAGGGGGAGAGGGGCAGCCCCAGCATTTT
>TRBD1|-|TRBV9|TRBJ1-1
CASSVVTGTTEAFF
TGTGCCAGCAGCGTAGTGACAGGGACCACTGAAGCTTTCTTT
>TRBD1|-|TRBV19|TRBJ1-3
CASSPGTGSPGNTIYF
TGTGCCAGTAGCCCAGGGACAGGTAGTCCTGGAAACACCATATATTTT
>TRBD1|-|TRBV28|TRBJ2-1
CASSFWQGAFF
TGTGCCAGCAGTTTTTGGCAGGGGGCGTTCTTC
>-|-|TRBV10-3|TRBJ2-7
CAISRGQREDEQYF
TGTGCCATCTCTAGGGGGCAGAGGGAGGACGAGCAGTACTTC
>TRBD1|-|TRBV7-8|TRBJ1-2
CASSPRQGDGYTF
TGTGCCAGCAGCCCAAGACAGGGGGATGGCTACACCTTC
>-|-|TRBV5-5|TRBJ1-1
CASSLVGGENTEAFF
TGTGCCAGCAGCTTGGTCGGGGGTGAGAACACTGAAGCTTTCTTT
>-|few|TRBV28|TRBJ1-6
CASSSGGGSPLHF
TGTGCCAGCAGTTCTGGAGGTGGGTCACCCCTCCACTTT
>TRBD1|few|TRBV28|TRBJ2-7
CASSSLDRVWEQYF
TGTGCCAGCAGTTCACTAGACAGGGTATGGGAGCAGTACTTC
>TRBD1|-|TRBV28|TRBJ1-1
CASSPTGTVNTEAFF
TGTGCCAGCAGTCCGACCGGGACAGTGAACACTGAAGCTTTCTTT
>-|-|TRBV5-1|TRBJ1-2
CASSWDTSGYGYTF
TGCGCCAGCAGTTGGGACACAAGCGGCTATGGCTACACCTTC
>-|-|TRBV7-2|TRBJ2-7
CASSTPGYEQYF
TGTGCCAGCAGCACCCCCGGTTACGAGCAGTACTTC
>-|-|TRBV29-1|TRBJ1-2
CSARKGLAYGYTF
TGCAGCGCCCGAAAGGGGTTAGCCTATGGCTACACCTTC
>TRBD1|few|TRBV7-9|TRBJ2-5
CASSLYRGQVEETQYF
TGTGCCAGCAGCTTATACAGGGGGCAGGTCGAAGAGACCCAGTACTTC
>TRBD1|-|TRBV7-9|TRBJ1-5
CASSLGTGFRNQPQHF
TGTGCCAGCAGCTTGGGGACAGGGTTCCGCAATCAGCCCCAGCATTTT
>TRBD2|few|TRBV7-2|TRBJ2-3
CASSRLAARTSTDTQYF
TGTGCCAGCAGCAGACTAGCGGCACGTACTAGCACAGATACGCAGTATTTT
>-|-|TRBV5-1|TRBJ1-4
CASSLEGDTTNEKLFF
TGCGCCAGCAGCTTGGAGGGGGACACAACTAATGAAAAACTGTTTTTT
>-|-|TRBV2|TRBJ1-1
CASSRIQGMNTEAFF
TGTGCCAGCAGTCGTATACAGGGAATGAACACTGAAGCTTTCTTT
>-|-|TRBV20-1|TRBJ2-2
CSASSMNTGELFF
TGCAGTGCTAGTAGCATGAACACCGGGGAGCTGTTTTTT
>-|once|TRBV3-1/TRBV3-2|TRBJ1-1
CASSQPGMNTEAFF
TGTGCCAGCAGCCAACCAGGGATGAACACTGAAGCTTTCTTT
>-|-|TRBV10-3|TRBJ1-3
CAISRSNPRTDGNTIYF
TGTGCCATCAGCCGCTCCAATCCTAGGACTGATGGAAACACCATATATTTT
>-|-|TRBV10-2|TRBJ2-6
CASKDSLLANVLTF
TGCGCCAGCAAAGACAGCCTTCTTGCCAACGTCCTGACTTTC
>-|-|TRBV6-2/TRBV6-3|TRBJ2-5
CASSYYRETQYF
TGTGCCAGCAGTTACTACAGGGAGACCCAGTACTTC
>-|-|TRBV19|TRBJ2-7
CASSPRGGTYEQYF
TGTGCCAGTAGTCCAAGGGGGGGCACTTACGAGCAGTACTTC
>TRBD1|-|TRBV5-6|TRBJ1-2
CASSSLQGAGGYTF
TGTGCCAGCAGCTCCCTTCAGGGGGCGGGGGGCTACACCTTC
>-|-|TRBV29-1|TRBJ2-2
CSVARRDVTGELFF
TGCAGCGTTGCAAGGCGGGACGTAACCGGGGAGCTGTTTTTT
>-|-|TRBV7-2|TRBJ1-5
CASRRPGGNQPQHF
TGTGCCAGCAGACGACCGGGAGGAAATCAGCCCCAGCATTTT
>TRBD2|-|TRBV7-8|TRBJ2-1
CASSRSGAAVEQFF
TGTGCCAGCAGCAGGAGCGGGGCCGCGGTTGAGCAGTTCTTC